This T cell receptor (beta chain) was observed in a study of CD8+ T cells in alopecia areata (dated by TCRdb to between 2017 and 2018). Concerning the study at large: Treated patients were enrolled in an open-label pilot trial of oral tofacitinib at 5 to 10 mg twice daily for moderate-to-severe alopecia areata. Disease severity in treated patients was measured with the SALT score, which quantifies the percentage of affected scalp surface area. Human TCRbeta sequencing covered scalp tissue and sorted CD4+ and CD8+ peripheral blood T cells from patchy and totalis/universalis alopecia areata patients and healthy controls. In both human patients and the C3H/HeJ mouse model, the study applied high-throughput TCRbeta sequencing to look at T cell clonal expansion in alopecia areata. Scalp clonality was compared across normal scalp (n=4), patchy alopecia areata scalp (n=8), and alopecia totalis/universalis scalp (n=8). Tofacitinib was administered for 6 to 18 months, and 6 months of follow-up off drug were then conducted to assess delayed response and recurrence. RNA came from the PAXgene miRNA kit for fixed scalp, the miRNeasy kit for PBMCs, and the RNeasy kit for mouse skin. Tofacitinib-treated patients had biopsies at baseline and at 4 and 24 weeks of treatment, with a later scalp biopsy in several patients. immunoSEQ multiplex PCR using 35 Vbeta forward primers and 13 Jbeta reverse primers was used to amplify TCRbeta CDR3 regions. On the study overall, not on this receptor specifically: Unlike mouse skin, which is dominated by gammadelta T cells, normal human skin has resident alphabeta T cells that are also sequenced, and this complicates analysis of the scalp TCR repertoire. Compared with normal scalp, lesional scalp had higher clonality and more expanded CD8+ clones, particularly in alopecia totalis/universalis, a pattern that suggests antigenic drive. TCR sequences shared between patients were less clear than in mice, possibly partly because of HLA diversity in the patient population. Because the treated cohort was small and had just a single nonresponder, larger studies are needed to establish links between baseline CD8+ expansion and response. Tofacitinib significantly lowered scalp clonality and the number of expanded CD8+ clones among the top 100 scalp clones. During tofacitinib treatment, many expanded lesional clones remained in scalp and blood, and this persistence may partly explain relapse after treatment is stopped.

On this clone: Its antigen is currently not known. Base qualities are not provided; no much larger clone lies one nucleotide away.

V is trimmed back by 4 bases and J by 5 bases, and the junction contains 8 bases that no gene match accounts for. From the cysteine through the phenylalanine, the CDR3 covers 15 amino acids. Only CDR3 DNA is held: 45 bases, read in frame from base 1. CDR1 SGHDT and CDR2 YYEEEE are derived from the germline V gene. The time point label for this specimen denotes: less than 25 weeks on oral tofacitinib. Sample treatment or condition, as interpreted from the label and publication: oral pan-JAK inhibitor, 5-10 mg twice daily. Lesional scalp punch biopsies and peripheral blood were obtained from alopecia areata patients. PBMCs were isolated by density centrifugation and stained for CD3, CD4 and CD8, and CD4+ and CD8+ T cells were sorted on a FACSAria. Library method: the immunoSEQ multiplex PCR assay. RNA was extracted from all samples and reverse transcribed into cDNA as template for TCR sequencing. First-strand cDNA was synthesized using SuperScript III with a 2:1 mix of oligo-dT and random hexamers. Amplification bias was assessed with a synthetic immune receptor repertoire, and residual bias was removed computationally. Per the authors' processing: Raw reads were preprocessed to remove errors, and CDR3 was defined according to IMGT conventions as the region from the conserved cysteine to phenylalanine. Clonality was calculated as 1 minus Shannon entropy normalized by log2 of the number of productive unique TCRs. Whether scalp clones were CD4 or CD8 was inferred by matching scalp TCRbeta sequences against CD4 and CD8 repertoires sorted from blood. TCRdb took this table from immuneACCESS and kept in-frame rearrangements with V and J called. Such tables lack part of the clones; where checked against another copy, unresolved V genes explain under half of the gap, and the rest is unexplained. That table furnishes V, J and clone size, whereas the DNA furnished D and trimming. A total of about 200,000 clones appear in this sample, 58% of them only once. The ten top clones hold more than 5.5% of the sample.

This sequence was found in a human donor with alopecia areata. The sequencing used CD4+ T cells sorted from blood, collected at week 24, from a patient treated with tofacitinib. The V and J segments used are TRBV5-6 and TRBJ2-5; the central 10 bases match TRBD1. The nucleotide sequence reads TGTGCCAGCAGCCCACGGACAGGGGGTTTGGAGACCCAGTACTTC. Its protein reads: CASSPRTGGLETQYF. Extended through the reference TRBV5-6 and TRBJ2-5 proteins, this CDR3 yields the full variable domain: DAGVTQSPTHLIKTRGQQVTLRCSPKSGHDTVSWYQQALGQGPQFIFQYYEEEERQRGNFPDRFSGHQFPNYSSELNVNALLLGDSALYLCASSPRTGGLETQYFGPGTRLLVL.